A single sample is the source of the 27 T cell receptor beta chains below, sequenced in a study of CD8 T cells in ankylosing spondylitis. TCRdb ran MiXCR on the 5' RACE reads and lists one entry per CDR3 protein. The sample lists about 340,000 distinct CDR3 sequences, 20% to 25% seen once, with roughly 14% in the top ten. The specimen sequenced was blood, either unsorted or a sorted T cell fraction (not recorded which). These receptors all stem from a male donor with ankylosing spondylitis or in good health (not recorded which).

This clonotype was picked up a small number of times. The V gene is TRBV24-1, the J gene TRBJ2-5; perhaps TRBD2 as D (6 bases). Germline CDR1 KGHDR, CDR2 SFDVKD. This CDR3 spans 16 amino acids. The V end lost 1 base, the J end lost 5 bases, and 16 bases lay between the germline ends. The CDR3 sequence is CATSDFNRISGETQYF. The CDR3 DNA follows: TGTGCCACCAGTGATTTCAACAGGATCAGCGGGGAGACCCAGTACTTC.

V and J are TRBV10-1 and TRBJ1-2; D remains ambiguous. The CDR3 is 16 amino acids. CDR1 is WNHNN, CDR2 SYGVQD, per germline (reference sequence). The germline V and J ends were trimmed by 3 bases and 4 bases, with 18 bases remaining between them. This CDR3 is CASSDRLMADRYGYTF. As DNA, the CDR3 is TGCGCCAGCAGTGACCGGTTGATGGCGGACCGCTATGGCTACACCTTC.

This rearrangement joins TRBV5-1 to TRBJ2-5; 9 positions agree with TRBD2. CDR3 length: 16 amino acids. Per germline, CDR1 SGHRS and CDR2 YFSETQ. V shed 3 bases, J shed 3 bases, and the junction held 9 bases outside the gene matches. The CDR3 region has the DNA TGCGCCAGCAGCTCGATAGCGGGGGATTACGAAGAGACCCAGTACTTC. It encodes CASSSIAGDYEETQYF.

This clonotype occurred many times. This rearrangement joins TRBV12-3 or TRBV12-4 to TRBJ2-1; a weak D match, TRBD1 (6 bases). V was trimmed by 6 bases and J by 6 bases, leaving 18 bases between them. This CDR3 has 15 amino acids. In DNA form, the CDR3 reads TGTGCCAGCAGCAAACAGGGTTGGTTGGGCAATGAGCAGTTCTTC. Its translation: CASSKQGWLGNEQFF.

The V gene is TRBV28, the J gene TRBJ2-7; D possibly uses TRBD1 or TRBD2 (5 bases each). Trimming took off 4 bases at V and 6 bases at J, with 13 bases between the two ends. The CDR3 totals 13 residues. Germline assignment: CDR1 MDHEN and CDR2 SYDVKM. CDR3 bases: TGTGCCAGCAGTTCAACACCGGGGACCGAGCAGTACTTC. It is translated as CASSSTPGTEQYF.

The chain has TRBV6-1 and TRBJ2-3; tentative D call: TRBD1 (6 bases). The germline gives CDR1 MNHNS, CDR2 SASEGT. The CDR3 extends over 14 amino acids. V was clipped by 6 bases and J by 0 bases, with 10 bases between them. The CDR3 is CASSPDRSTDTQYF. Here the CDR3 DNA reads TGTGCCAGCAGCCCCGACAGGAGCACAGATACGCAGTATTTT.

In its sample, this clonotype was seen a few times. The V and J genes are TRBV3-1 and TRBJ2-7, with D maybe TRBD1 (6 bases). The CDR3 contains 14 residues. The V gene's germline CDR1 is LGHDT and CDR2 YNNKEL (reference sequence). V lost 3 bases to trimming and J lost 3 bases, with 12 bases between them. The CDR3 sequence: CASSHELGGYEQYF. In DNA, the CDR3 is TGTGCCAGCAGCCATGAACTAGGGGGCTACGAGCAGTACTTC.

The gene calls are TRBV28 and TRBJ2-7; TRBD1 is a possible D gene (6 bases). Germline V gives CDR1 MDHEN, CDR2 SYDVKM. This CDR3 contains 18 residues. The V end was cut by 2 bases, the J end by 4 bases, with 24 bases between. CDR3 in DNA: TGTGCCAGCAGTTTACCGACCTACAGGGAACCCCCTTGGTACGAGCAGTACTTC. Its protein product is CASSLPTYREPPWYEQYF.

The rearrangement joins TRBV12-3 or TRBV12-4 to TRBJ2-7; TRBD1 matches 12 bases. Losses at the gene ends were 6 bases for V and 6 bases for J; bases not matched to a gene: 9. The CDR3 consists of 15 residues. CDR3 bases: TGTGCCAGCAGCCCAACGGGACAGGGGGCTGTCGAGCAGTACTTC. Encoded protein: CASSPTGQGAVEQYF.

This clonotype was found once. V gene TRBV28 combines with J gene TRBJ2-5; TRBD2 aligns across 7 bases. Germline loops: CDR1 MDHEN, CDR2 SYDVKM. The V segment lost 5 bases and the J segment 3 bases; nucleotides outside the gene matches: 6. This CDR3 has 14 amino acids. As DNA, the CDR3 is TGTGCCAGCAGTACCCCTGGGACTAAAGAGACCCAGTACTTC. It is translated as CASSTPGTKETQYF.

In this sample, this clonotype turned up a few times. The CDR3 region has the DNA TGCAGTGCTGCGTGGGGGGGGAACAATGAGCAGTTCTTC. This gives the protein CSAAWGGNNEQFF. This chain joins TRBV20-1 and TRBJ2-1; TRBD2 aligns across 7 bases. After removal of 5 bases from V and 5 bases from J, the junction contained 6 bases not matched to a gene. The CDR3 has 13 residues. Germline CDR1 reads DFQATT; CDR2 reads SNEGSKA (reference sequence).

This clonotype has only a few counts. This chain connects TRBV20-1 to TRBJ2-7, with 7 bases identical to TRBD1. From germline, CDR1 is DFQATT and CDR2 SNEGSKA (reference sequence). The V and J ends lost 4 bases and 4 bases, in that order; junction bases with no gene match: 7. CDR3 size: 13 residues. This CDR3 is CSATKDRLYEQYF. The CDR3 DNA follows: TGCAGTGCTACAAAGGACAGGCTGTACGAGCAGTACTTC.

The V and J genes are TRBV20-1 and TRBJ2-7; no definite D call. CDR1 is DFQATT, CDR2 SNEGSKA, per germline (reference sequence). Between the trimmed V and J ends, which lost 0 bases and 2 bases, there was a span of 11 bases. The CDR3 loop spans 14 amino acids. The DNA for the CDR3 is TGCAGTGCTAGAGATTATCGTCAGACCTACGAGCAGTACTTC. Protein sequence: CSARDYRQTYEQYF.

The rearrangement links TRBV7-2 to TRBJ2-7, with D hard to call. CDR1 SGHTA and CDR2 FQGNSA come from the germline V gene. Trimming cost V 5 bases and J 2 bases, with 10 bases left between them. CDR3 length equals 13 residues. CDR3 in DNA: TGTGCCAGCAGCCCGTACTTAGCCTACGAGCAGTACTTC. It specifies CASSPYLAYEQYF.

The V and J genes are TRBV7-9 and TRBJ1-1; TRBD1 agrees at 7 bases. V shed 6 bases and J 0 bases; nucleotides not matched to a gene: 10. Germline V gives CDR1 SEHNR, CDR2 FQNEAQ (reference sequence). The CDR3 consists of 16 residues. CDR3 DNA: TGTGCCAGCAGGGATCCGGTGGGACAGATGAACACTGAAGCTTTCTTT. It specifies CASRDPVGQMNTEAFF.

The chain employs TRBV12-3 or TRBV12-4 and TRBJ2-1, with unresolved D. This CDR3 has 15 amino acids. V lost 6 bases, J lost 2 bases, and 14 bases lay in between. DNA for the CDR3: TGTGCCAGCAGCACCCTAGGTGTTACCTACAATGAGCAGTTCTTC. Translation gives CASSTLGVTYNEQFF.

The chain is built from TRBV28 and TRBJ1-6, with D perhaps matching TRBD1 (5 bases). The germline gives CDR1 MDHEN, CDR2 SYDVKM. The CDR3 has 15 residues. With 4 bases removed from V and 7 bases from J, the gap between germline ends came to 14 bases. The CDR3 loop reads CASSWAGLGNSPLHF. DNA of the CDR3: TGTGCCAGCAGTTGGGCGGGGCTCGGAAATTCACCCCTCCACTTT.

The chain uses TRBV6-5 and TRBJ2-7; D ambiguous. CDR1 is MNHEY and CDR2 is SVGAGI in the germline V gene. CDR3 size: 15 residues. Trimming pared 0 bases from V and 3 bases from J, leaving 12 bases between. The CDR3 loop reads CASSYSDGGGYEQYF. DNA for the CDR3: TGTGCCAGCAGTTACTCGGACGGCGGTGGCTACGAGCAGTACTTC.

This clonotype has ten or more counts. CDR3 DNA: TGTGCCAGCACCGGAGGGGGGGCGGACAATGAGCAGTTCTTC. Residues: CASTGGGADNEQFF. The V and J genes are TRBV12-3 or TRBV12-4 and TRBJ2-1; tentative D call: TRBD2 (7 bases). The V end was cut by 7 bases, the J end by 5 bases, with 15 bases between. This CDR3 has 14 amino acids.

The chain has TRBV4-2 and TRBJ2-3; 8 nucleotides line up with TRBD2. Germline V lookup: CDR1 LGHNA, CDR2 YNFKEQ. This CDR3 is 15 amino acids long. J gave up 4 bases and V 7 bases, and 10 bases lay outside the gene matches. CDR3 in amino acids: CASTPDSGGADTQYF. The CDR3, as DNA: TGTGCCAGCACGCCCGATTCGGGAGGGGCAGATACGCAGTATTTT.

This clonotype was seen a few times. The CDR3 protein is CASSYGTLGEQYF. Here the CDR3 DNA reads TGTGCCAGCAGTTACGGGACTTTAGGAGAGCAGTACTTC. V and J are TRBV2 and TRBJ2-7; perhaps TRBD2 as D (6 bases). This CDR3 comprises 13 residues. Germline V gene sequence: CDR1 SNHLY, CDR2 FYNNEI. Between the trimmed V and J ends, which lost 5 bases and 7 bases, there was a span of 15 bases.

The chain links TRBV25-1 to TRBJ2-5; tentatively, D is TRBD1 or TRBD2 (5 bases each). Germline CDR1 is MGHDK and CDR2 is SYGVNS. V was shortened by 6 bases and J by 5 bases, with 13 bases between the two germline ends. The CDR3 contains 13 residues. CDR3 nucleotides: TGTGCCAGCAGGGGGGTCGGTGGGGAGACCCAGTACTTC. Protein: CASRGVGGETQYF. Full variable domain (outside the CDR3, taken from reference TRBV25-1 and TRBJ2-5): EADIYQTPRYLVIGTGKKITLECSQTMGHDKMYWYQQDPGMELHLIHYSYGVNSTEKGDLSSESTVSRIRTEHFPLTLESARPSHTSQYLCASRGVGGETQYFGPGTRLLVL.

This clonotype showed up many times. The gene calls are TRBV10-3 and TRBJ2-5, with D uncertain. V was trimmed by 3 bases and J by 5 bases, leaving 16 bases between them. CDR1 and CDR2 from the germline V gene are ENHRY and SYGVKD. The CDR3 loop spans 15 amino acids. CDR3 in amino acids: CAISELPRMGETQYF. The CDR3 DNA reads as TGTGCCATCAGTGAACTTCCCCGAATGGGGGAGACCCAGTACTTC.

This sequence joins TRBV10-3 and TRBJ2-1; 8 positions agree with TRBD2. Germline CDR1 ENHRY, CDR2 SYGVKD. The CDR3 loop spans 18 amino acids. The V gene end was trimmed by 3 bases and the J gene end by 2 bases; junction bases not matched to a gene: 12. CDR3 in DNA: TGTGCCATCAGTGACACAGCGGGGGAGCCTTCCCCCTACAATGAGCAGTTCTTC. It codes for CAISDTAGEPSPYNEQFF.

The rearrangement uses TRBV19 and TRBJ1-5; D may be TRBD1 (5 bases). The length of the CDR3 is 17 residues. Germline V gene sequence: CDR1 LNHDA, CDR2 SQIVND (reference sequence). The V end was cut by 2 bases, the J end by 6 bases, with 20 bases between. The CDR3 nucleotides read TGTGCCAGTAGTATACGGGTAGGGGCGCCGACTTTTCAGCCCCAGCATTTT. Its translation is CASSIRVGAPTFQPQHF.

The V gene is TRBV7-9, the J gene TRBJ1-4; 7 bases fit TRBD1. V lost 4 bases and J lost 6; bases outside the gene matches: 8. Germline V gene data show CDR1 as SEHNR and CDR2 as FQNEAQ (reference sequence). There are 15 residues in the CDR3. The CDR3 nucleotides are TGTGCCAGCAGCTCGACGACAGGGTTGGATGAAAAACTGTTTTTT. Protein sequence: CASSSTTGLDEKLFF.

This clonotype was observed a handful of times. The chain couples TRBV7-8 to TRBJ2-7, with D perhaps being TRBD1 or TRBD2 (5 bases each). CDR1 and CDR2 (germline): SGHVS, FQNEAQ. The CDR3 loop spans 14 amino acids. Trimming took off 5 bases at V and 7 bases at J, with 18 bases between the two ends. The chain's CDR3 is CASSRWDGSWEQYF. CDR3 DNA: TGTGCCAGCAGCCGATGGGACGGCTCCTGGGAGCAGTACTTC.